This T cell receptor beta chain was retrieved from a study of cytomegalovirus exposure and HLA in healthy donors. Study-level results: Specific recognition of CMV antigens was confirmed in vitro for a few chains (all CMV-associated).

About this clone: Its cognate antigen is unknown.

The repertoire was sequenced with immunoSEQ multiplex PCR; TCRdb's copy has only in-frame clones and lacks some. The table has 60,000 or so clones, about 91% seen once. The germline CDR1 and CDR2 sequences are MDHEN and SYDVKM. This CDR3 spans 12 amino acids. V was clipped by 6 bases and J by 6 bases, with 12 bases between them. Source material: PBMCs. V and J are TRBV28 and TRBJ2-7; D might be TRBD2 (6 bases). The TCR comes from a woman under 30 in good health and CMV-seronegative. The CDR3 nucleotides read TGTGCCAGCAGCCTGACTAGTAGCGAGCAGTACTTC. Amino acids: CASSLTSSEQYF.